One sample yielded the 17 T cell receptor beta chains listed below, sequenced in a study of blood T cell repertoires in COVID-19. Clones were read by immunoSEQ multiplex PCR, and TCRdb kept only the in-frame ones, dropping some. This table holds under 500,000 clones, about 89% found once. The sequenced sample consisted of peripheral blood. The receptors originated from a woman in her 30s with acute or convalescent COVID-19.

This chain joins TRBV27 and TRBJ2-1; 7 bases are shared with TRBD1. J gave up 4 bases and V 8 bases, and 8 bases lay outside the gene matches. Germline V gene data show CDR1 as MNHEY and CDR2 as SMNVEV (reference sequence). The CDR3 has 14 amino acids. The CDR3 loop is CASRAGTEYNEQFF. The CDR3 DNA follows: TGTGCCAGCCGAGCCGGGACAGAATACAATGAGCAGTTCTTC.

The rearrangement links TRBV27 to TRBJ2-1; 9 nucleotides agree with TRBD2. Per germline, CDR1 MNHEY and CDR2 SMNVEV (reference sequence). With 0 bases clipped from V and 9 bases from J, the junction kept 15 bases outside the gene matches. CDR3 length: 18 amino acids. The CDR3 bases are TGTGCCAGCAGTTTATCGTCAGGATTGTTGCGGGGGGGCTCTGAGCAGTTCTTC. Its protein product is CASSLSSGLLRGGSEQFF.

This chain connects TRBV7-6 to TRBJ2-3, with D perhaps matching TRBD2 (6 bases). Trimming took 3 bases from V and 3 from J, leaving 10 bases between them. Germline V gene sequence: CDR1 SGHVS, CDR2 FNYEAQ. The CDR3 runs 14 residues. In DNA, the CDR3 is TGTGCCAGCAGCTTTCCGGGGAGGACAGATACGCAGTATTTT. Translated: CASSFPGRTDTQYF.

The chain couples TRBV11-3 to TRBJ2-1, with a weak D call TRBD1 (6 bases). Germline V gene lookup returns CDR1 SGHNT and CDR2 YENEEA. The CDR3 runs to 14 residues. Trimming shortened V by 4 bases and J by 6 bases, and 13 bases separated the two germline ends. This chain's CDR3 is CASSSTQGRNEQFF. In nucleotides, the CDR3 is TGTGCCAGCAGCTCTACCCAGGGGCGCAATGAGCAGTTCTTC.

The chain joins TRBV18 to TRBJ2-3, with 8 bases identical to TRBD1. The length of the CDR3 is 16 residues. Germline V gene data show CDR1 as KGHSH and CDR2 as LQKENI. J was trimmed by 6 bases and V by 6 bases; bases with no gene match: 14. The CDR3 DNA reads TGTGCCAGCTCCCAAACTCCCTCGACAGGGGTGGATACGCAGTATTTT. Translated, it gives CASSQTPSTGVDTQYF.

The gene calls are TRBV2 and TRBJ2-1; D is possibly TRBD1 (6 bases). Germline CDR1 reads SNHLY; CDR2 reads FYNNEI. This CDR3 region has 12 residues. V lost 8 bases and J 5 bases, leaving 10 bases between the germline ends. This CDR3 reads CASSAGDNEQFF. The CDR3 DNA is TGTGCCAGCTCTGCAGGGGACAATGAGCAGTTCTTC.

V usage is TRBV2 and J usage is TRBJ1-2, with D possibly being TRBD1 (5 bases). This CDR3 region has 12 residues. With 8 bases removed from V and 4 bases from J, the gap between germline ends came to 11 bases. Germline V lookup: CDR1 SNHLY, CDR2 FYNNEI. The CDR3 DNA reads as TGTGCCAGCGGGGCTGGCCTCTATGGCTACACCTTC. Translated, it gives CASGAGLYGYTF.

This rearrangement joins TRBV5-4 to TRBJ1-2; 7 nucleotides match TRBD1. CDR1 and CDR2 from the germline V gene are SGHNT and YYREEE (reference sequence). After removal of 4 bases from V and 0 bases from J, the junction contained 9 bases not matched to a gene. This CDR3 is 16 amino acids long. The CDR3: CASSPGGTAANYGYTF. CDR3 sequence (DNA): TGTGCCAGCAGCCCCGGCGGGACAGCAGCTAACTATGGCTACACCTTC.

The chain employs TRBV9 and TRBJ2-1, with TRBD2 as a possible D gene (6 bases). The CDR3 sequence is 16 residues long. From germline, CDR1 is SGDLS and CDR2 YYNGEE. Deletions cut 3 bases from V and 1 base from J, with 14 bases between. The CDR3, as DNA: TGTGCCAGCAGCGCCGGAGTGGGGGGTTCCTACAATGAGCAGTTCTTC. Translated: CASSAGVGGSYNEQFF. The whole variable domain, remainder taken from reference TRBV9 and TRBJ2-1, is DSGVTQTPKHLITATGQRVTLRCSPRSGDLSVYWYQQSLDQGLQFLIQYYNGEERAKGNILERFSAQQFPDLHSELNLSSLELGDSALYFCASSAGVGGSYNEQFFGPGTRLTVL.

CDR3 nucleotide sequence: TGTGCCAGCAGTCCCCCAGGGTATGCCTATGGCTACACCTTC. Translated, it gives CASSPPGYAYGYTF. The rearrangement links TRBV6-5 to TRBJ1-2; TRBD1 is a possible D gene (5 bases). V lost 5 bases to trimming and J lost 4 bases, with 14 bases between them. Per the germline V gene, CDR1 is MNHEY and CDR2 is SVGAGI. CDR3 length equals 14 residues.

This clone was recorded a few times. The rearrangement links TRBV6-6 to TRBJ1-1; D is unresolved. Trimming pared 8 bases from V and 1 base from J, leaving 20 bases between. Germline CDR1 is MNHNY and CDR2 is SVGAGI (reference sequence). The CDR3 consists of 16 residues. The CDR3: CASGRGEGLTNTEAFF. CDR3 coding DNA: TGTGCCAGCGGTCGAGGAGAGGGATTGACGAACACTGAAGCTTTCTTT.

V usage is TRBV12-3 or TRBV12-4 and J usage is TRBJ2-1, with D uncertain. This CDR3 region has 12 residues. Trimming took 4 bases from V and 2 from J, leaving 3 bases between them. CDR3 in DNA: TGTGCCAGCAGTTCAGCCTACAATGAGCAGTTCTTC. Protein sequence: CASSSAYNEQFF.

This clone was recorded once. Different DNA sequences within this sample yield the same CDR3. This chain connects TRBV9 to TRBJ1-1, with D unclear. Germline values: CDR1 SGDLS, CDR2 YYNGEE. This CDR3 comprises 13 residues. Trimming took 2 bases from V and 2 from J, leaving 7 bases between them. CDR3 region: CASSVGRNTEAFF. In DNA form, the CDR3 reads TGTGCCAGCAGCGTGGGCCGCAACACTGAAGCTTTCTTT.

This rearrangement joins TRBV9 to TRBJ2-1; 9 positions agree with TRBD1. CDR3 size: 13 residues. The V gene end was trimmed by 3 bases and the J gene end by 9 bases; junction bases not matched to a gene: 4. Per the germline V gene, CDR1 is SGDLS and CDR2 is YYNGEE. This CDR3 is CASSAQQGAEQFF. CDR3 sequence (DNA): TGTGCCAGCAGCGCACAACAGGGGGCTGAGCAGTTCTTC.

The chain carries TRBV4-1 and TRBJ1-3; D not resolved. The CDR3 covers 16 residues. CDR1 is MGHRA and CDR2 is YSYEKL in the germline V gene. V was cut by 0 bases and J by 3 bases, with 12 bases left in between. CDR3 in amino acids: CASSQDRTGIGNTIYF. For the CDR3, the DNA is TGCGCCAGCAGCCAAGACCGCACGGGGATTGGAAACACCATATATTTT.

J is TRBJ1-2 and V is TRBV6-4, with 7 nucleotides matching TRBD1. The CDR3 consists of 20 residues. CDR1 is MRHNA and CDR2 is SNTAGT in the germline V gene. V shed 4 bases, J shed 5 bases, and the junction held 25 bases outside the gene matches. The CDR3 loop is CASSGAKGASFPSTPYGYTF. CDR3 in DNA: TGTGCCAGCAGTGGAGCCAAGGGGGCGTCCTTTCCATCCACTCCATATGGCTACACCTTC.

CDR3 nucleotides: TGTGCCACCAGCAGCCCTAGCGGGAGGTACGAGCAGTACTTC. Translation gives CATSSPSGRYEQYF. The chain couples TRBV15 to TRBJ2-7, with 11 bases fitting TRBD2. The CDR3 extends over 14 amino acids. Germline CDR1 reads LNHNV; CDR2 reads YYDKDF (reference sequence). The V gene end was trimmed by 3 bases and the J gene end by 4 bases; junction bases not matched to a gene: 2.